Listed below are T cell receptor beta chains from one sample, sequenced in a study of memory CD8 T cells in hepatitis C reinfection. Profiled with immunoSEQ multiplex PCR; TCRdb holds only in-frame clones, not every one. The profile shows approximately 46,000 clones, roughly 89% of them singletons. Material for sequencing was naive CD8+ T cells sorted from blood. Receptors were obtained from a man aged 18 to 30 with hepatitis C virus infection. The CDR3 runs from the conserved cysteine through the conserved F or W. Fields, in order: V gene, J gene, D gene, clone size, CDR3 protein, CDR3 DNA. D genes are given only for firm matches. Only part of the rows carry a size: once, few, many, or a class if the clone is expanded.

TRBV9	TRBJ2-5	TRBD2	-	CASSVGGGPQETQYF	TGTGCCAGCAGCGTAGGGGGGGGACCCCAAGAGACCCAGTACTTC
TRBV4-1	TRBJ2-5	TRBD2	-	CASSQEAGGVEQETQYF	TGCGCCAGCAGCCAAGAGGCTGGGGGGGTTGAACAAGAGACCCAGTACTTC
TRBV28	TRBJ2-7	-	-	CASSLFLQFEQYF	TGTGCCAGCAGTTTATTTCTTCAGTTCGAGCAGTACTTC
TRBV19	TRBJ2-1	-	-	CASSMGGAPYNEQFF	TGTGCCAGTAGTATGGGGGGGGCCCCCTACAATGAGCAGTTCTTC
TRBV6-1	TRBJ1-1	-	-	CASSKQGVPEAFF	TGTGCCAGCAGCAAACAGGGCGTACCTGAAGCTTTCTTT
TRBV12-5	TRBJ1-1	TRBD1	-	CASGFGTGVTEAFF	TGTGCTAGTGGTTTTGGTACAGGGGTCACTGAAGCTTTCTTT
TRBV6-5	TRBJ2-7	TRBD1	-	CASSWTGANYEQYF	TGTGCCAGCAGTTGGACAGGGGCAAACTACGAGCAGTACTTC
TRBV4-1	TRBJ2-1	TRBD2	-	CASSQPGLAGHEQFF	TGCGCCAGCAGCCAGCCGGGACTAGCGGGACATGAGCAGTTCTTC
TRBV5-8	TRBJ1-1	-	-	CASSLERGNTEAFF	TGTGCCAGCAGCTTGGAAAGAGGGAACACTGAAGCTTTCTTT
TRBV6-1	TRBJ1-1	TRBD1	few	CASSFPGGTEAFF	TGTGCCAGCAGTTTCCCAGGGGGGACTGAAGCTTTCTTT
TRBV2	TRBJ1-3	TRBD1	-	CASSSGQGGSGNTIYF	TGTGCCAGCAGTTCCGGACAGGGAGGCTCTGGAAACACCATATATTTT
TRBV7-7	TRBJ2-3	TRBD2	few	CASSSTSVSDTQYF	TGTGCTAGCAGCTCGACTAGCGTTTCAGATACGCAGTATTTT
TRBV19	TRBJ1-1	-	once	CASSIWGRVTEAFF	TGTGCCAGTAGTATTTGGGGGCGGGTCACTGAAGCTTTCTTT
TRBV5-1	TRBJ1-2	TRBD1	-	CASSWGTGPNYGYTF	TGCGCCAGCAGCTGGGGGACAGGGCCTAACTATGGCTACACCTTC
TRBV4-1	TRBJ1-6	-	-	CASSQASSYNSPLHF	TGCGCCAGCAGCCAAGCGAGCTCCTATAATTCACCCCTCCACTTT
TRBV7-8	TRBJ2-7	TRBD2	-	CASSLGTSGSYEQYF	TGTGCCAGCAGCCTCGGGACTAGCGGGAGTTACGAGCAGTACTTC
TRBV13	TRBJ1-1	-	-	CASSEGGIDTEAFF	TGTGCCAGCAGCGAGGGGGGGATCGACACTGAAGCTTTCTTT
TRBV5-4	TRBJ2-7	-	-	CASSSGGTPYEQYF	TGTGCCAGCAGCTCTGGGGGGACCCCCTACGAGCAGTACTTC
TRBV6-6	TRBJ1-1	-	-	CASSYLGAGTEAFF	TGTGCCAGCAGTTACCTGGGGGCCGGCACTGAAGCTTTCTTT
TRBV7-9	TRBJ1-2	TRBD1	-	CASSTGQVNYGYTF	TGTGCCAGCAGTACGGGACAGGTTAACTATGGCTACACCTTC
TRBV4-1	TRBJ1-4	TRBD1	-	CASSQKYGQGINEKLFF	TGCGCCAGCAGCCAAAAATACGGACAGGGTATTAATGAAAAACTGTTTTTT
TRBV7-9	TRBJ1-2	-	-	CASSPRGWGYTF	TGTGCCAGCAGCCCCAGAGGGTGGGGCTACACCTTC
TRBV4-3	TRBJ2-5	TRBD1	few	CASSLGTGYEETQYF	TGCGCCAGCAGCCTAGGGACAGGGTATGAAGAGACCCAGTACTTC
TRBV25-1	TRBJ1-2	-	-	CASSELPGYGYTF	TGTGCCAGCAGTGAACTTCCGGGCTATGGCTACACCTTC
TRBV27	TRBJ2-1	TRBD2	-	CASSQNGGMRSVYEQFF	TGTGCCAGCAGCCAAAACGGGGGGATGAGGTCAGTCTATGAGCAGTTCTTC
TRBV10-3	TRBJ2-2	-	-	CATHYDTGELFF	TGTGCCACCCACTACGACACCGGGGAGCTGTTTTTT
TRBV6-5	TRBJ2-5	-	-	CASSSSGRGETQYF	TGTGCCAGCAGTTCCAGTGGGCGAGGGGAGACCCAGTACTTC
TRBV7-2	TRBJ1-5	TRBD1	-	CASSSTGGVQPQHF	TGTGCCAGCAGCTCAACAGGGGGCGTACAGCCCCAGCATTTT
TRBV6-5	TRBJ1-1	-	few	CASSYSGRTEAFF	TGTGCCAGCAGTTACTCAGGGAGGACTGAAGCTTTCTTT
TRBV5-6	TRBJ2-7	-	-	CASSLPRTASYEQYF	TGTGCCAGCAGCTTACCGCGGACAGCCTCCTACGAGCAGTACTTC
TRBV5-6	TRBJ1-3	-	-	CASSPLSGNTIYF	TGTGCCAGCAGCCCCCTCTCTGGAAACACCATATATTTT
TRBV4-1	TRBJ2-7	-	-	CASSQEGPAYEQYF	TGCGCCAGCAGCCAAGAGGGCCCCGCCTACGAGCAGTACTTC
TRBV14	TRBJ1-1	TRBD1	once	CASSGRPGQGFSEAFF	TGTGCCAGCAGCGGCCGTCCGGGACAGGGCTTTTCTGAAGCTTTCTTT
TRBV7-2	TRBJ2-1	-	-	CASSSGGYNEQFF	TGTGCCAGCAGCTCAGGCGGGTACAATGAGCAGTTCTTC
TRBV7-2	TRBJ2-5	TRBD1	-	CASSLARTGGQETQYF	TGTGCCAGCAGCTTAGCCAGGACAGGGGGCCAAGAGACCCAGTACTTC
TRBV5-8	TRBJ2-6	-	-	CASSLVEGGANVLTF	TGTGCCAGCAGCTTGGTCGAGGGTGGGGCCAACGTCCTGACTTTC
TRBV4-3	TRBJ1-2	-	-	CASSQDHRGGYGYTF	TGCGCCAGCAGCCAAGACCATCGGGGAGGCTATGGCTACACCTTC
TRBV4-3	TRBJ2-4	TRBD1	-	CASSQDGQGADIQYF	TGCGCCAGCAGCCAAGATGGACAGGGGGCGGACATTCAGTACTTC
TRBV11-2	TRBJ2-1	-	-	CASSSAPGLQNEQFF	TGTGCCAGCAGCTCGGCCCCGGGACTCCAAAATGAGCAGTTCTTC
TRBV6-5	TRBJ2-3	TRBD1	-	CATGTGGTDTQYF	TGTGCGACCGGGACAGGGGGCACAGATACGCAGTATTTT